This T cell receptor beta chain was retrieved from a study of CD8+ T cells in alopecia areata. Study-wide results and limits: Scalp samples also yield sequences of resident alphabeta T cells from normal skin.

Extracted RNA was reverse transcribed, and the resulting cDNA served as sequencing template. Repertoires were generated with immunoSEQ multiplex PCR, while TCRdb's copy carries only in-frame clones and drops some. This table holds roughly 190,000 clones, around three fifths found once. Stated treatment: oral pan-JAK inhibitor, 5-10 mg twice daily. CDR1 is SEHNR, CDR2 FQNEAQ, per germline (reference sequence). Trimming stripped 0 bases from V and 9 bases from J, with 3 bases between. The CDR3 has 11 amino acids. As concerns this clone: Its target is not known.

This TCR was sampled from a human donor with alopecia areata. The chain uses TRBV7-9 and TRBJ2-1; D remains unclear. The sequencing used CD4+ T cells sorted from blood, collected at week 24, from a patient treated with tofacitinib. The CDR3 sequence is CASSLASEQFF. The CDR3 nucleotides are TGTGCCAGCAGCTTAGCAAGTGAGCAGTTCTTC.